This TCR beta chain was sequenced during a study of CD8+CD57+ T cells in acquired aplastic anemia (dated by TCRdb to the late 2010s). Looking at the study overall: DNA extracted from sorted CD4+ and CD8+ cells had a mean of approximately 3.3 ug, with a range of 0.2 to 27.4 ug. Mean read counts for healthy donor samples were 9 million to 10.8 million for CD4+ cells and around 11 million for CD8+ cells. What the work shows at the level of the full study, not this receptor alone: Although under 35 CD8+ CDR3 sequences were shared by patients and controls, these sequences appeared highly expressed in patients and within the immunodominant clones of patients. Between patients and healthy controls, no significant difference in CD8+ Simpson's diversity was found (P=0.060).

In the study, sorted CD4+ and CD8+ blood T cells from patients with severe aplastic anemia and from healthy subjects underwent deep sequencing of TCR repertoires. Ficoll-Paque density gradient centrifugation was used to isolate peripheral blood mononuclear cells. CD4+ and CD8+ T cells were sorted by FACS or magnetic beads before DNA extraction. The CDR3 sequence holds 21 residues, the cysteine and phenylalanine included. The read is trimmed to its CDR3 DNA, 63 bases read in frame from base 1. As for this clonotype: The target of this receptor is not known. This clone may be a read error of a much larger clone one base away.

TCR beta VDJ combination and CDR3 sequence profiling used genomic DNA as the template. An Illumina HiSeq 2000 was used for TCR repertoire sequencing. Processing in the source paper ran as follows. Repertoire assessment relied on Simpson's diversity index, CDR3 size and DJ length profiles, and TRBV/TRBJ rearrangement plots. Whichever DNA sequence was most abundant in the deep sequencing data was defined as the immunodominant clone. CDR3 amino acid sequences were checked for sharing between subjects and were compared against published repertoires and the VDJdb database. TCRdb handled the public reads itself, with Q25 trimming in fastp and clone calling in MiXCR, and kept productive beta chains. Every distinct CDR3 protein forms one entry, paired with its most common genes and DNA. The V and J calls here are based on TCRdb, not the publication. The sample has around 140,000 distinct CDR3 sequences on record, 40% to 45% of them singletons. Roughly 8.1% of the sample rests with the top ten.

Source material: sorted CD4+, CD8+, or CD8+CD57+ T cells (not recorded which) from PBMCs. This TCR was recovered from a human donor in good health, serving as a control. The V gene is TRBV12-3 or TRBV12-4 and the J gene is TRBJ2-6; a tentative D call is TRBD2 (6 bases match). The DNA sequence reads TGTGCCAGCAGTTTAGAGGGACGCTGGACGGAGGGGTCCGCTGGGGCCAGCGTCCTGACTTTC. The encoded protein is CASSLEGRWTEGSAGASVLTF.